Listed here are 22 T cell receptor beta chains from one sample, sequenced in a study of OX40 agonist ivuxolimab in advanced cancers. Produced via immunoSEQ multiplex PCR; TCRdb's table is partial and in-frame only. Of 80,000 to 100,000 clones listed, approximately 90% are singletons. The sequences come from CD4+ or CD8+ T cells sorted from blood, collected in a trial of the OX40 agonist ivuxolimab. Source of these receptors: an adult with an advanced solid tumor such as melanoma, head and neck, liver or kidney cancer.

The chain couples TRBV2 to TRBJ2-2; the D call may be TRBD1 or TRBD2 (5 bases each). V lost 5 bases and J lost 4, with 8 bases in between. Looked up from germline, CDR1 is SNHLY and CDR2 is FYNNEI. The CDR3 runs 13 residues. In DNA form, the CDR3 reads TGTGCCAGCAGTTGGGGGAGCACCGGGGAGCTGTTTTTT. Translating gives CASSWGSTGELFF.

The chain has TRBV5-4 and TRBJ1-2; TRBD1 matches at 7 bases. The V and J ends lost 0 bases and 4 bases, in that order; junction bases with no gene match: 6. The length of the CDR3 is 15 residues. CDR1 is SGHNT, CDR2 YYREEE, per germline (reference sequence). The CDR3 nucleotides are TGTGCCAGCAGCTTGGTTCAGGGGGGGACCTATGGCTACACCTTC. It yields the protein CASSLVQGGTYGYTF.

This clone was counted a few times. An end of the junction differs from the germline gene, which may be a read error. The gene calls are TRBV2 and TRBJ2-3; D unresolved. CDR1 is SNHLY, CDR2 FYNNEI, per germline. This CDR3 is 12 amino acids long. CDR3 nucleotide sequence: TGTGCCAGCAGTGAATCCCTTCCGGTGGGCCATTTT. Amino acids: CASSESLPVGHF.

As DNA, the CDR3 is TGTGCCAGCAGCTCCTTTGGACAAAGTGGCAATCAGCCCCAGCATTTT. This encodes CASSSFGQSGNQPQHF. The genes are TRBV7-2 and TRBJ1-5; TRBD1 might be the D (5 bases). CDR3 length: 16 amino acids. Germline lookup yields CDR1 SGHTA and CDR2 FQGNSA. V gave up 4 bases and J gave up 2 bases, with 15 bases separating them.

The chain recombines TRBV5-1 with TRBJ2-1, with D unresolved. This CDR3 contains 14 residues. Germline V CDR1 and CDR2: SGHRS, YFSETQ. Trimming removed 0 bases at V and 2 bases at J, with 6 bases between. DNA for the CDR3: TGCGCCAGCAGCTTGGAATCCACCTACAATGAGCAGTTCTTC. Amino acid sequence: CASSLESTYNEQFF. Supplemented by reference TRBV5-1 and TRBJ2-1, the full variable domain reads KAGVTQTPRYLIKTRGQQVTLSCSPISGHRSVSWYQQTPGQGLQFLFEYFSETQRNKGNFPGRFSGRQFSNSRSEMNVSTLELGDSALYLCASSLESTYNEQFFGPGTRLTVL.

This chain links TRBV7-2 with TRBJ1-4; D perhaps matches TRBD1 (6 bases). The CDR3 contains 16 residues. In germline, CDR1 is SGHTA, CDR2 FQGNSA. V lost 3 bases, J lost 6 bases, and 17 bases lay in between. The CDR3 region is CASSFGGTRGHEKLFF. CDR3 nucleotide sequence: TGTGCCAGCAGCTTTGGTGGGACCAGGGGCCATGAAAAACTGTTTTTT.

This sequence joins TRBV5-1 and TRBJ2-4; 7 nucleotides line up with TRBD2. The trim removed 0 bases at V and 2 bases at J, leaving 5 bases unmatched. CDR1 is SGHRS and CDR2 is YFSETQ in the germline V gene. The CDR3 spans 16 residues. In nucleotides, the CDR3 is TGCGCCAGCAGCTTGGCTGGGGGGGGACCCAAAAACATTCAGTACTTC. Its protein is CASSLAGGGPKNIQYF.

This clone has just one count. The J gene is TRBJ2-3, the V gene TRBV4-3; D might be TRBD2 (5 bases). The germline V and J ends were trimmed by 0 bases and 4 bases, with 14 bases remaining between them. Germline V lookup: CDR1 LGHNA, CDR2 YSLEER. The CDR3 is 16 amino acids. The CDR3 coding sequence is TGCGCCAGCAGCCAAGATGTTCCAGGACTTTCAGATACGCAGTATTTT. Translation: CASSQDVPGLSDTQYF.

The V gene is TRBV4-3, the J gene TRBJ2-1, with TRBD2 matching 9 bases. Germline V lookup: CDR1 LGHNA, CDR2 YSLEER. This CDR3 is 15 amino acids long. V was pared by 4 bases and J by 4 bases, with 5 bases of the junction left unmatched. The CDR3 region has the DNA TGCGCCAGCAGCCTCTCTCTAGCGGGATACAATGAGCAGTTCTTC. As protein: CASSLSLAGYNEQFF.

This chain joins TRBV5-1 and TRBJ2-1; 10 bases match TRBD2. Germline V CDR1 and CDR2: SGHRS, YFSETQ. J lost 6 bases, V lost 0 bases, and 3 bases had no gene match. The CDR3 runs to 15 residues. CDR3: CASSLDPSGSNEQFF. In DNA form, the CDR3 reads TGCGCCAGCAGCTTGGACCCTAGCGGGAGCAATGAGCAGTTCTTC.

CDR3 sequence reads: CSVGSGTNEKLFF. The CDR3 DNA follows: TGCAGCGTTGGGTCGGGGACTAATGAAAAACTGTTTTTT. The chain has TRBV29-1 and TRBJ1-4; D is unresolved. V lost 4 bases and J 2 bases, leaving 8 bases between the germline ends. Germline assignment: CDR1 SQVTM and CDR2 ANQGSEA. CDR3 length equals 13 residues. Based on the CDR3 plus reference TRBV29-1 and TRBJ1-4, the full variable domain is SAVISQKPSRDICQRGTSLTIQCQVDSQVTMMFWYRQQPGQSLTLIATANQGSEATYESGFVIDKFPISRPNLTFSTLTVSNMSPEDSSIYLCSVGSGTNEKLFFGSGTQLSVL.

J is TRBJ2-5 and V is TRBV19; 14 nucleotides align to TRBD2. V gave up 8 bases and J gave up 3 bases; unmatched junction bases: 14. The CDR3 is 18 residues long. The germline V gene encodes CDR1 LNHDA and CDR2 SQIVND (reference sequence). CDR3 in amino acids: CASGPGLAGDPRKETQYF. CDR3 coding DNA: TGTGCCAGTGGACCGGGACTAGCGGGAGACCCGCGTAAAGAGACCCAGTACTTC.

The gene calls are TRBV4-3 and TRBJ2-3; 8 nucleotides match TRBD2. Trimming took 0 bases from V and 6 from J; bases not matched to a gene: 5. Germline V lookup: CDR1 LGHNA, CDR2 YSLEER. CDR3 size: 15 residues. The CDR3 loop is CASSQDEAGADTQYF. The CDR3 DNA is TGCGCCAGCAGCCAAGATGAAGCGGGAGCTGATACGCAGTATTTT.

This sequence joins TRBV15 and TRBJ2-5; 11 nucleotides match TRBD2. Germline CDR1 reads LNHNV; CDR2 reads YYDKDF (reference sequence). Germline trimming cut 4 bases from V and 4 bases from J; bases unmatched to any gene: 5. The CDR3 has 15 amino acids. The CDR3 nucleotides are TGTGCCACCAGCAACCGACTAGCGGGAAGAGAGACCCAGTACTTC. Amino acid sequence: CATSNRLAGRETQYF.

The count of this clone is one. The rearrangement uses TRBV4-2 and TRBJ1-4, with a weak D call TRBD1 (5 bases). The CDR3 is made up of 16 amino acids. The V gene's germline CDR1 is LGHNA and CDR2 YNFKEQ. Trimming took off 0 bases at V and 2 bases at J, with 10 bases between the two ends. CDR3 protein: CASSQEHGGTNEKLFF. The CDR3 coding sequence is TGTGCCAGCAGCCAAGAGCACGGGGGGACTAATGAAAAACTGTTTTTT.

This chain joins TRBV7-9 and TRBJ2-5; D might be TRBD1 (5 bases). The CDR3 has 12 residues. The germline V and J ends were trimmed by 8 bases and 2 bases, with 9 bases remaining between them. CDR1 is SEHNR, CDR2 FQNEAQ, per germline (reference sequence). The CDR3: CASQGNQETQYF. CDR3 sequence (DNA): TGTGCCAGCCAGGGAAATCAAGAGACCCAGTACTTC.

The gene calls are TRBV28 and TRBJ2-7; 8 bases match TRBD1. V lost 7 bases, J lost 0 bases, and 11 bases stayed unmatched. The CDR3 extends over 16 amino acids. The germline CDR1 and CDR2 sequences are MDHEN and SYDVKM. The CDR3 DNA sequence: TGTGCCAGCACCGCACGGGGACAGGTGCCCTCCTACGAGCAGTACTTC. Encoded protein: CASTARGQVPSYEQYF.

This clone was recorded once. The chain uses TRBV7-3 and TRBJ2-5; 13 positions match TRBD2. From germline, CDR1 is SGHTA and CDR2 FQGTGA. CDR3 length: 16 amino acids. The junction had 5 bases not matched to a gene; V was cut back by 5 bases and J by 2 bases. CDR3 bases: TGTGCCAGCAGCCCCGGACTAGCGGGAGTACAAGAGACCCAGTACTTC. Translating it yields CASSPGLAGVQETQYF.

J is TRBJ1-2 and V is TRBV6-1; possible D gene TRBD1, 5 bases. This CDR3 spans 14 amino acids. V was cut by 1 base and J by 8 bases, with 14 bases left in between. In germline, CDR1 is MNHNS, CDR2 SASEGT. CDR3 sequence reads: CASSEVGPGTGYTF. The CDR3 region has the DNA TGTGCCAGCAGTGAAGTGGGCCCCGGGACCGGCTACACCTTC.

This clone was detected only once. The gene calls are TRBV29-1 and TRBJ2-7; D possibly matches TRBD1 or TRBD2 (5 bases each). V shed 7 bases and J shed 6 bases, with 13 bases lying between them. CDR3 length: 11 residues. Per germline, CDR1 SQVTM and CDR2 ANQGSEA. The DNA for the CDR3 is TGCAGCGGTACGAGGGGTGGCGAGCAGTACTTC. This encodes CSGTRGGEQYF.

The chain uses TRBV9 and TRBJ2-3; TRBD2 matches at 10 bases. The CDR3 is 18 amino acids. V lost 3 bases and J lost 0; bases outside the gene matches: 10. Germline CDR1 SGDLS, CDR2 YYNGEE. The CDR3 spells CASSGLSGRMASTDTQYF. As DNA, the CDR3 is TGTGCCAGCAGCGGCCTTAGCGGGAGGATGGCTAGCACAGATACGCAGTATTTT.

V and J are TRBV6-1 and TRBJ2-7, with 7 nucleotides matching TRBD2. The CDR3 spans 14 residues. With 7 bases clipped from V and 2 bases from J, the junction kept 8 bases outside the gene matches. Germline-derived CDR1 and CDR2 are MNHNS and SASEGT. Here the CDR3 reads CASNSAGLPYEQYF. The CDR3 nucleotides read TGTGCCAGCAATTCGGCGGGACTACCCTACGAGCAGTACTTC.